This TCR beta chain derives from a study of blood T cells in healthy people across ages. This CDR3 has 14 residues. The V and J ends lost 3 bases and 3 bases respectively, with 8 bases between them. CDR1 and CDR2 from the germline V gene are KGHDR and SFDVKD. With a J-beta primer mix and a sample-barcoded 5' primer, a second PCR ran about 6 to 11 cycles. One entry per CDR3 protein results from TCRdb running MiXCR on the 5' RACE reads. The sample carries about 720,000 distinct CDR3 sequences, 22% recorded once. This receptor was taken from a man aged 65 to 85 in good health. The sequenced material came from blood. J is TRBJ2-1 and V is TRBV24-1; possibly TRBD1 for D (5 bases). CDR3 DNA: TGTGCCACCAGTGATCTCGACAGCTACAATGAGCAGTTCTTC. Its protein is CATSDLDSYNEQFF.